This record covers a single TCR beta chain. What it recognizes is unknown. One junction end does not reproduce the germline sequence, and a read error may be involved. The data derive from a study of response to subunit inactivated influenza vaccine. General study findings and limits: Seasonal influenza vaccination, on each occasion, was suggested by the authors to recruit few new T cells.

The CDR3 runs to 13 residues. CDR1 is SSHAT and CDR2 is FNYEAQ in the germline V gene (reference sequence). MiXCR, run by TCRdb on the RT-PCR reads, gives a single entry per CDR3 protein. The sample consists of about 310,000 distinct CDR3 sequences, 21% of them appearing once. The V gene is TRBV7-7, the J gene TRBJ2-5; D perhaps matches TRBD1 (5 bases). Sample: PBMCs from blood, taken approximately 22 months after vaccination. The clonotype was recovered from a man aged 50-75 years who received an inactivated influenza vaccine. This chain's CDR3 is CASSLGVGETQYF. CDR3 DNA sequence: TGTGCTAGCAGCTTAGGGGTGGGGGAGACCCAGTACTTC.